One sample yielded the 5 T cell receptor beta chains listed below, sequenced in a study of radiation and T cells in renal cell carcinoma. Assay used: immunoSEQ multiplex PCR; TCRdb lists only in-frame clones, some missing. Of around 170,000 clones in the sample, about nine tenths were seen once. Time point described: blood 4 weeks post-SBRT, at nephrectomy. Specified treatment: 15 Gy SBRT to primary tumor, nephrectomy 4 weeks later. The sample here was blood, taken from a patient whose treatment included radiotherapy and nephrectomy. The receptors originated from a woman in her fifties or sixties with renal cell carcinoma.

This sequence joins TRBV11-2 and TRBJ2-7, with TRBD2 matching over 12 bases. The trim removed 3 bases at V and 3 bases at J, leaving 3 bases unmatched. Germline V gene lookup returns CDR1 SGHAT and CDR2 FQNNGV. The CDR3 extends over 15 amino acids. The CDR3 is CASSFGLAGNYEQYF. The CDR3 DNA is TGTGCCAGCAGCTTTGGACTAGCGGGAAACTACGAGCAGTACTTC.

This clone appeared a single time. The chain carries TRBV6-5 and TRBJ1-1; TRBD1 matches at 8 bases. The CDR3 is made up of 16 amino acids. The V segment lost 2 bases and the J segment 1 base; nucleotides outside the gene matches: 6. Germline V gene lookup returns CDR1 MNHEY and CDR2 SVGAGI. The CDR3 protein is CASSYRLGQGNTEAFF. The CDR3 DNA sequence: TGTGCCAGCAGTTACCGACTCGGACAGGGGAACACTGAAGCTTTCTTT.

The V and J genes are TRBV30 and TRBJ2-1; 8 bases map to TRBD1. The ends lost 1 base at V and 5 bases at J; junction bases unmatched: 4. Germline V gene sequence: CDR1 GTSNPN, CDR2 SVGIG (reference sequence). This CDR3 region has 14 residues. CDR3 bases: TGTGCCTGGAGTGCTGGGACAGGTAACAATGAGCAGTTCTTC. The encoded protein is CAWSAGTGNNEQFF.

V and J are TRBV5-6 and TRBJ1-5; D is perhaps TRBD1 (6 bases). Trimming took off 4 bases at V and 4 bases at J, with 12 bases between the two ends. There are 14 residues in the CDR3. The germline gives CDR1 SGHDT, CDR2 YYEEEE. The CDR3, as DNA: TGTGCCAGCAGCAGAAGGACAGTTAATCAGCCCCAGCATTTT. This translates into CASSRRTVNQPQHF.

J is TRBJ1-1 and V is TRBV2; D not resolved. V was clipped by 5 bases and J by 0 bases, with 7 bases between them. The V gene's germline CDR1 is SNHLY and CDR2 FYNNEI. This CDR3 spans 13 amino acids. DNA of the CDR3: TGTGCCAGCAGTTTGTGGATGAACACTGAAGCTTTCTTT. Amino acids: CASSLWMNTEAFF.